Sequencing of this T cell receptor beta chain was carried out in a study of blood T cells in healthy people across ages. Next came a second PCR, run for about 7 to 12 cycles, which used a sample-barcoded 5' primer along with a J-beta primer mix. TCRdb reprocessed the 5' RACE reads with MiXCR, giving one entry per CDR3 protein. The sample contains fewer than 900,000 distinct CDR3 sequences, roughly 47% of which appear only once. The receptor was isolated from a woman in her sixties in good health. Sequenced sample: blood.

The CDR3 DNA is TGCAGCGTTGAGGCCGGGACTTACAATGAGCAGTTCTTC. Its translation is CSVEAGTYNEQFF. This chain uses TRBV29-1 with TRBJ2-1, with D possibly being TRBD2 (6 bases). Germline V gene lookup returns CDR1 SQVTM and CDR2 ANQGSEA. Between the trimmed V and J ends, which lost 3 bases and 4 bases, there was a span of 10 bases. The CDR3 spans 13 residues.